Shown below are 11 T cell receptor beta chains from a single sample sequenced in a study of blood T cell repertoires in COVID-19. Here immunoSEQ multiplex PCR was the method, and the copy in TCRdb shows in-frame clones only, minus some. The repertoire includes just over 150,000 clones, about 85% of them detected once, and more than 2% sits in the top ten. The source material was peripheral blood. The receptors were gathered from a woman between 65 and 79 years old with acute or convalescent COVID-19.

This sequence joins TRBV5-8 and TRBJ1-4; 7 nucleotides agree with TRBD1. CDR3 length: 18 amino acids. The germline gives CDR1 SGHTS, CDR2 YDEGEE. The ends lost 5 bases at V and 2 bases at J; junction bases unmatched: 15. In DNA form, the CDR3 reads TGTGCCAGCAGATCGGGACAGTACGCCGGGGTGACTAATGAAAAACTGTTTTTT. Its translation is CASRSGQYAGVTNEKLFF. Using reference TRBV5-8 and TRBJ1-4 for the parts outside the CDR3, the full variable domain is EAGVTQSPTHLIKTRGQQATLRCSPISGHTSVYWYQQALGLGLQFLLWYDEGEERNRGNFPPRFSGRQFPNYSSELNVNALELEDSALYLCASRSGQYAGVTNEKLFFGSGTQLSVL.

This clone was counted only a few times. This CDR3 reads CASSALTGAGARREKLFF. The CDR3 DNA reads as TGTGCCAGCAGCGCCCTGACAGGGGCGGGTGCCCGTCGCGAAAAACTGTTTTTT. V usage is TRBV3-1 (or the pseudogene TRBV3-2) and J usage is TRBJ1-4; TRBD1 aligns across 8 bases. The J segment lost 8 bases and the V segment lost 5 bases, leaving 19 bases of the junction unmatched. This CDR3 contains 18 residues. Germline V gene sequence: CDR1 LGHDT, CDR2 YNNKEL (reference sequence).

The chain couples TRBV2 to TRBJ1-5; D is perhaps TRBD1 (6 bases). Germline V gene data show CDR1 as SNHLY and CDR2 as FYNNEI. The V and J ends lost 6 bases and 0 bases respectively, with 18 bases between them. This CDR3 has 17 amino acids. This chain's CDR3 is CASRRTGKGYSNQPQHF. The CDR3 bases are TGTGCCAGCAGGCGAACAGGGAAGGGGTATAGCAATCAGCCCCAGCATTTT. The complete variable domain, with remaining parts taken from reference TRBV2 and TRBJ1-5, reads EPEVTQTPSHQVTQMGQEVILRCVPISNHLYFYWYRQILGQKVEFLVSFYNNEISEKSEIFDDQFSVERPDGSNFTLKIRSTKLEDSAMYFCASRRTGKGYSNQPQHFGDGTRLSIL.

This clone came up once. The chain carries TRBV5-8 and TRBJ2-2; 7 nucleotides agree with TRBD1. The CDR3 is made up of 17 amino acids. V dropped 1 base and J dropped 3; count of bases not matched to a gene: 9. The germline gives CDR1 SGHTS, CDR2 YDEGEE. CDR3 loop: CASSLSLSTGYTGELFF. CDR3 nucleotide sequence: TGTGCCAGCAGCTTGTCCCTTTCGACAGGGTACACCGGGGAGCTGTTTTTT.

This chain uses TRBV9 with TRBJ2-3, with 14 bases lining up with TRBD2. The V gene's germline CDR1 is SGDLS and CDR2 YYNGEE. CDR3 length: 16 residues. After removal of 1 base from V and 7 bases from J, the junction contained 5 bases not matched to a gene. The CDR3 loop reads CASSVSGLAGGNTQYF. Here the CDR3 DNA reads TGTGCCAGCAGCGTATCCGGACTAGCGGGGGGAAATACGCAGTATTTT.

The chain combines TRBV14 with TRBJ2-1; a weak D match, TRBD1 (6 bases). V dropped 2 bases and J dropped 9 bases, with 11 bases sitting between them. Germline V gives CDR1 SGHDN, CDR2 FVKESK. The CDR3 is 13 amino acids. Written as DNA, the CDR3 is TGTGCCAGCAGCCAACAGGGGACGGGTGAGCAGTTCTTC. Protein product: CASSQQGTGEQFF.

V and J are TRBV4-2 and TRBJ2-5; 9 positions agree with TRBD2. CDR1 and CDR2 (germline): LGHNA, YNFKEQ. The CDR3 has 17 amino acids. Trimming removed 2 bases from V and 0 bases from J; junction bases left unmatched: 7. This CDR3 is CASSQTGRGGNQETQYF. The CDR3 DNA follows: TGTGCCAGCAGCCAAACTGGGCGGGGGGGGAACCAAGAGACCCAGTACTTC.

This sequence joins TRBV14 and TRBJ1-4; D is uncertain. Per germline, CDR1 SGHDN and CDR2 FVKESK. CDR3 length: 15 residues. The V gene lost 1 base and the J gene lost 6 bases, with 12 bases spanning the gap. The CDR3 DNA is TGTGCCAGCAGCCAAGTGAGGGCTTTGGATGAAAAACTGTTTTTT. This translates into CASSQVRALDEKLFF.

V gene TRBV19 combines with J gene TRBJ2-5; D might be TRBD1 (5 bases). V was trimmed by 1 base and J by 1 base, leaving 10 bases between them. Germline V gives CDR1 LNHDA, CDR2 SQIVND (reference sequence). CDR3 length: 15 residues. CDR3 protein: CASSIGGTRQETQYF. CDR3 sequence (DNA): TGTGCCAGTAGTATAGGGGGCACCCGCCAAGAGACCCAGTACTTC.

The chain combines TRBV19 with TRBJ1-3; a weak D match, TRBD1 (5 bases). Trimming took 7 bases from V and 0 from J, leaving 16 bases between them. Germline V lookup: CDR1 LNHDA, CDR2 SQIVND (reference sequence). CDR3 length: 16 amino acids. CDR3 residues: CASMERTISSGNTIYF. The DNA for the CDR3 is TGTGCCAGTATGGAGAGGACAATCAGCTCTGGAAACACCATATATTTT.

This rearrangement joins TRBV6-5 to TRBJ2-3; no clear D. The ends were cut back, 0 bases at V and 8 bases at J, with 12 bases in the middle. Germline V CDR1 and CDR2: MNHEY, SVGAGI. The CDR3 sequence is 14 residues long. In DNA form, the CDR3 reads TGTGCCAGCAGTTACTCGAGGCTCCTAGGTACGCAGTATTTT. Its protein product is CASSYSRLLGTQYF.